The clone carrying this T cell receptor (beta chain) was recorded at least ten times. Antigen unknown. The data originate from a study of T cells in Graves' hyperthyroidism and ophthalmopathy. Whole-study results and caveats: Blood also showed most of the thyroid clonotypes that were expanded above 0.001. Ophthalmopathy was predicted by the model a median of about 6.5 months ahead of onset.

The study excluded patients with uncontrolled infection, other autoimmune disease, pregnancy or lactation. The germline V gene encodes CDR1 MNHNS and CDR2 SASEGT. V was shortened by 2 bases and J by 2 bases, with 17 bases between the two germline ends. The CDR3 is made up of 17 amino acids. Template material for amplifying TCR beta CDR3 regions consisted of RNA transcripts. A first-round RT-PCR of the TCR CDR3 used the HTBI primer set. TCRdb re-analysed the multiplex PCR reads in MiXCR, keeping a single row per CDR3 protein. The data contain hundreds of thousands of distinct CDR3 sequences, 14% to 15% of them seen just once; the ten biggest clones take up approximately 30%.

Sequencing was performed on blood. The receptor was isolated from a woman younger than 45 with Graves' hyperthyroidism. V and J are TRBV6-1 and TRBJ2-3, with D possibly TRBD2 on 5 matching bases. The CDR3 nucleotides are TGTGCCAGCAGTGAATTGCGAGCGGCAACTTTCACAGATACGCAGTATTTT. The encoded protein is CASSELRAATFTDTQYF.